These 21 T cell receptor beta chains originate from one sample sequenced in a study of identical twins. TCRdb re-called the 5' RACE reads with MiXCR, one entry per CDR3 protein. The profile shows about 530,000 distinct CDR3 sequences, about 22% of them singletons. The data were also submitted as part of a second study, on yellow fever vaccine responses in identical twins.

Sequenced input: CD4+ T cells sorted from blood. These receptors all come from a woman aged 18-29 years in good health.

This chain uses TRBV7-9 with TRBJ2-5; D tentatively reads TRBD1 or TRBD2 (5 bases each). The CDR3 length is 17 residues. V was cut by 6 bases and J by 4 bases, with 24 bases left in between. Looked up from germline, CDR1 is SEHNR and CDR2 is FQNEAQ (reference sequence). The CDR3 sequence is CASSSGFRDPRGETQYF. The DNA of the CDR3 is TGTGCCAGCAGTTCAGGCTTCCGGGACCCTAGGGGAGAGACCCAGTACTTC.

This clonotype showed up just a few times. The V gene is TRBV6-5, the J gene TRBJ2-2; 8 nucleotides align to TRBD2. This CDR3 is built from 15 residues. With V trimmed by 2 bases and J by 1 base, 0 bases remained unmatched. Germline CDR1 is MNHEY and CDR2 is SVGAGI. DNA for the CDR3: TGTGCCAGCAGTTACAGCGGGAGGAACACCGGGGAGCTGTTTTTT. Its translation is CASSYSGRNTGELFF.

This clonotype occurred a few times. The chain carries TRBV10-3 and TRBJ2-3; 10 nucleotides match TRBD2. The CDR3 runs to 14 residues. V lost 7 bases to trimming and J lost 6 bases; unmatched junction nucleotides: 7. Germline CDR1 reads ENHRY; CDR2 reads SYGVKD. The CDR3 reads CAITEGLASDTQYF. The CDR3 DNA follows: TGTGCCATCACCGAGGGACTAGCGAGTGATACGCAGTATTTT.

This clonotype was picked up a small number of times. The chain recombines TRBV2 with TRBJ1-5; 7 bases match TRBD1. This CDR3 has 16 residues. After removal of 4 bases from V and 4 bases from J, the junction contained 10 bases not matched to a gene. CDR1 and CDR2 (germline): SNHLY, FYNNEI. CDR3 DNA: TGTGCCAGCAGTGGAAAGGAGGGACAGCCAAATCAGCCCCAGCATTTT. It encodes CASSGKEGQPNQPQHF.

The chain carries TRBV7-6 and TRBJ2-2, with D maybe TRBD2 (5 bases). The CDR3 spans 17 residues. Trimming cost V 1 base and J 0 bases, with 12 bases left between them. Germline values: CDR1 SGHVS, CDR2 FNYEAQ. CDR3 protein: CASSLGASTANTGELFF. DNA of the CDR3: TGTGCCAGCAGCTTAGGGGCTAGCACAGCGAACACCGGGGAGCTGTTTTTT.

The table lists this clonotype with a few counts. The chain employs TRBV24-1 and TRBJ1-1; D is undetermined. The CDR3 is 12 residues long. The V end was cut by 3 bases, the J end by 11 bases, with 12 bases between. Germline V lookup: CDR1 KGHDR, CDR2 SFDVKD. The CDR3 DNA follows: TGTGCCACCAGTGATCCGGATCTCAAGGCTTTCTTT. As protein: CATSDPDLKAFF.

In its sample, this clonotype was seen once. This chain connects TRBV20-1 to TRBJ2-7; TRBD2 aligns across 7 bases. This CDR3 region has 15 residues. V shed 3 bases and J 3 bases; nucleotides not matched to a gene: 11. CDR1 is DFQATT, CDR2 SNEGSKA, per germline (reference sequence). CDR3 amino acids: CSARRRGGLDYEQYF. CDR3 bases: TGCAGTGCTAGGAGGAGGGGCGGACTAGACTACGAGCAGTACTTC.

This clonotype has a count of ten or more. The chain joins TRBV29-1 to TRBJ1-2, with D unresolved. Trimming shortened V by 5 bases and J by 7 bases, and 8 bases separated the two germline ends. The CDR3 totals 10 residues. CDR1 and CDR2 (germline): SQVTM, ANQGSEA. CDR3 DNA sequence: TGCAGCGTTAGAGGTGGTGGCTACACCTTC. Translation: CSVRGGGYTF. Filled out from reference TRBV29-1 and TRBJ1-2, the complete variable domain reads SAVISQKPSRDICQRGTSLTIQCQVDSQVTMMFWYRQQPGQSLTLIATANQGSEATYESGFVIDKFPISRPNLTFSTLTVSNMSPEDSSIYLCSVRGGGYTFGSGTRLTVV.

This clonotype was seen a handful of times. The chain carries TRBV7-2 and TRBJ2-5; the D call may be TRBD1 or TRBD2 (5 bases each). The CDR3 loop spans 15 amino acids. V lost 1 base, J lost 0 bases, and 9 bases lay in between. The V gene's germline CDR1 is SGHTA and CDR2 FQGNSA. The CDR3 loop reads CASSLGGWYQETQYF. CDR3 sequence (DNA): TGTGCCAGCAGCTTAGGGGGGTGGTACCAAGAGACCCAGTACTTC. Together with reference TRBV7-2 and TRBJ2-5, the CDR3 gives the full variable domain: GAGVSQSPSNKVTEKGKDVELRCDPISGHTALYWYRQSLGQGLEFLIYFQGNSAPDKSGLPSDRFSAERTGGSVSTLTIQRTQQEDSAVYLCASSLGGWYQETQYFGPGTRLLVL.

In this sample, this clonotype turned up a few times. Written as DNA, the CDR3 is TGTGCCAGCAGCCACTGGACAGACACAGATACGCAGTATTTT. This gives the protein CASSHWTDTDTQYF. V gene TRBV3-1 combines with J gene TRBJ2-3; D is possibly TRBD1 (6 bases). V was pared by 3 bases and J by 2 bases, with 9 bases between. This CDR3 comprises 14 residues. The germline V gene has CDR1 LGHDT and CDR2 YNNKEL (reference sequence).

J is TRBJ2-5 and V is TRBV2; TRBD1 aligns across 8 bases. The V and J ends lost 10 bases and 9 bases, in that order; junction bases with no gene match: 10. Germline lookup yields CDR1 SNHLY and CDR2 FYNNEI. The CDR3 runs to 12 residues. The CDR3: CATSTGAGAQYF. CDR3 DNA sequence: TGTGCCACCTCGACAGGGGCCGGGGCCCAGTACTTC. Complete variable domain (other parts from reference TRBV2 and TRBJ2-5): EPEVTQTPSHQVTQMGQEVILRCVPISNHLYFYWYRQILGQKVEFLVSFYNNEISEKSEIFDDQFSVERPDGSNFTLKIRSTKLEDSAMYFCATSTGAGAQYFGPGTRLLVL.

This clonotype was seen more than once but under ten times. The V call is TRBV2, the J call TRBJ1-4, with TRBD1 matching 7 bases. V shed 6 bases, J shed 7 bases, and the junction held 2 bases outside the gene matches. CDR3 size: 12 residues. Germline V gives CDR1 SNHLY, CDR2 FYNNEI. The CDR3 region has the DNA TGTGCCAGCAGAGGGACAGCTGAAAAACTGTTTTTT. This codes for CASRGTAEKLFF.

V and J are TRBV12-3 or TRBV12-4 and TRBJ2-3, with 8 bases lining up with TRBD1. The CDR3 totals 14 residues. The V gene end was trimmed by 6 bases and the J gene end by 5 bases; junction bases not matched to a gene: 7. The CDR3 sequence: CASSWTGSGDTQYF. The DNA for the CDR3 is TGTGCCAGCAGCTGGACAGGGAGTGGAGATACGCAGTATTTT.

The chain combines TRBV20-1 with TRBJ2-2; D not resolved. V dropped 3 bases and J dropped 1 base, with 9 bases sitting between them. Germline V gene sequence: CDR1 DFQATT, CDR2 SNEGSKA (reference sequence). The CDR3 runs to 14 residues. CDR3 in DNA: TGCAGTGCTAGGCTCTCGATGAACACCGGGGAGCTGTTTTTT. Its translation: CSARLSMNTGELFF.

The rearrangement links TRBV5-1 to TRBJ2-3; 8 nucleotides match TRBD2. Germline CDR1 and CDR2: SGHRS and YFSETQ. V lost 4 bases to trimming and J lost 2 bases; unmatched junction nucleotides: 3. The length of the CDR3 is 14 residues. Written as DNA, the CDR3 is TGCGCCAGCAGCGGGACTAGGCTCACAGATACGCAGTATTTT. Its translation: CASSGTRLTDTQYF.

This clonotype was observed a handful of times. The chain carries TRBV5-5 and TRBJ2-1; 12 nucleotides agree with TRBD2. Germline assignment: CDR1 SGHKS and CDR2 YYEKEE (reference sequence). V lost 0 bases to trimming and J lost 7 bases; unmatched junction nucleotides: 2. The CDR3 consists of 15 residues. CDR3 protein: CASSLETSGRNEQFF. As DNA, the CDR3 is TGTGCCAGCAGCTTGGAGACTAGCGGGAGAAATGAGCAGTTCTTC.

The chain links TRBV20-1 to TRBJ1-2, with a tentative D call TRBD1 (6 bases). The V and J ends lost 6 bases and 4 bases respectively, with 27 bases between them. The germline CDR1 and CDR2 sequences are DFQATT and SNEGSKA (reference sequence). The CDR3 totals 17 residues. The CDR3 DNA reads TGCAGTGCCCTAAGCCATATTTTAAGGGGGGAACTCTATGGCTACACCTTC. Translation: CSALSHILRGELYGYTF.

The chain has TRBV7-8 and TRBJ2-3; 8 bases fit TRBD2. CDR3 length: 16 amino acids. J was trimmed by 0 bases and V by 4 bases; bases with no gene match: 6. The germline gives CDR1 SGHVS, CDR2 FQNEAQ. Written as DNA, the CDR3 is TGTGCCAGCAGCTCGTCACTAGCGGCGAGCACAGATACGCAGTATTTT. Its protein product is CASSSSLAASTDTQYF.

This sequence joins TRBV9 and TRBJ1-1; no definite D call. Germline CDR1 SGDLS, CDR2 YYNGEE. The germline V and J ends were trimmed by 0 bases and 1 base, with 10 bases remaining between them. This CDR3 has 15 amino acids. The CDR3 here is CASSVVSSANTEAFF. Written as DNA, the CDR3 is TGTGCCAGCAGCGTAGTCTCATCGGCGAACACTGAAGCTTTCTTT.

The chain carries TRBV3-1 and TRBJ1-6, with 8 bases that match TRBD1. Per germline, CDR1 LGHDT and CDR2 YNNKEL (reference sequence). This CDR3 spans 15 amino acids. Trimming cost V 4 bases and J 8 bases; bases outside gene matches: 7. For the CDR3, the DNA is TGTGCCAGCAGCCCAGACAGGGGTTACGATTCACCCCTCCACTTT. Its protein product is CASSPDRGYDSPLHF.

The V call is TRBV11-1, the J call TRBJ2-1, with 13 bases that match TRBD2. The CDR3 length is 17 residues. CDR1 is SGHAT, CDR2 FQDESV, per germline (reference sequence). V lost 5 bases and J lost 3; bases outside the gene matches: 7. CDR3 residues: CASSPTGTSGNYNEQFF. In DNA, the CDR3 is TGTGCCAGCAGCCCAACCGGGACTAGCGGGAACTACAATGAGCAGTTCTTC.